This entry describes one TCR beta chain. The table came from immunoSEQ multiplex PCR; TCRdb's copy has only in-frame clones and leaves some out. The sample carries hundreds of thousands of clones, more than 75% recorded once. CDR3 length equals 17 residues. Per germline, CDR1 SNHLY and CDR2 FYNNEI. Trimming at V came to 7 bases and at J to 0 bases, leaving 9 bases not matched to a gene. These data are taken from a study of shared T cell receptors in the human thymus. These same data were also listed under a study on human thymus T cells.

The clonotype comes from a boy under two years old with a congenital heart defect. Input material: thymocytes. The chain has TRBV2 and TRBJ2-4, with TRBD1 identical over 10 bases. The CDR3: CASIGDRGSLAKNIQYF. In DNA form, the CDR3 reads TGTGCCAGCATCGGGGACAGGGGTTCCCTAGCCAAAAACATTCAGTACTTC.